What follows are 12 T cell receptor beta chains derived from one specimen sequenced in a study of shared clonotypes between healthy human individuals. Data came from immunoSEQ multiplex PCR; TCRdb stores just in-frame clones and leaves some out. The sample has about 2 million clones, 85% to 95% seen once. The sequenced sample was naive CD4+ T cells sorted from blood. Specified subset: CD45RA+ positively selected. The receptors were sampled from a young man in good health.

This rearrangement joins TRBV5-4 to TRBJ1-2; no reliable D call. The germline gives CDR1 SGHNT, CDR2 YYREEE (reference sequence). The V end was cut by 7 bases, the J end by 5 bases, with 15 bases between. The CDR3 spans 13 residues. The CDR3, as DNA: TGTGCCAGCGCAACAGTAGGTGGATATGGCTACACCTTC. It is translated as CASATVGGYGYTF.

The chain links TRBV5-1 to TRBJ2-7, with 7 bases identical to TRBD2. Germline CDR1 and CDR2: SGHRS and YFSETQ. J was trimmed by 3 bases and V by 4 bases; bases with no gene match: 7. This CDR3 spans 14 amino acids. The DNA of the CDR3 is TGCGCCAGCAGCAATACGGGGGGTGGCTACGAGCAGTACTTC. Translated, it gives CASSNTGGGYEQYF.

A single count supports this clone. DNA of the CDR3: TGCGCCAGCAGCTTGGCCATTAGCGGGAGCGGGGAGACCCAGTACTTC. It specifies CASSLAISGSGETQYF. J is TRBJ2-5 and V is TRBV5-1, with 9 bases lining up with TRBD2. The V gene end was trimmed by 0 bases and the J gene end by 5 bases; junction bases not matched to a gene: 8. This CDR3 contains 16 residues. CDR1 is SGHRS, CDR2 YFSETQ, per germline. The full variable domain, rest sourced from reference TRBV5-1 and TRBJ2-5, is KAGVTQTPRYLIKTRGQQVTLSCSPISGHRSVSWYQQTPGQGLQFLFEYFSETQRNKGNFPGRFSGRQFSNSRSEMNVSTLELGDSALYLCASSLAISGSGETQYFGPGTRLLVL.

This rearrangement joins TRBV4-2 to TRBJ2-2, with D perhaps assigned TRBD1 or TRBD2 (7 bases each). Trimming left V 6 bases short and J 2 bases short, with 13 bases between. Germline CDR1 and CDR2: LGHNA and YNFKEQ. CDR3 length equals 15 residues. This CDR3 reads CASRGGGGNTGELFF. CDR3 nucleotide sequence: TGTGCCAGCAGAGGGGGAGGGGGCAACACCGGGGAGCTGTTTTTT.

To note about this clone: The same CDR3 arises from other DNA sequences in this sample as well. This chain connects TRBV9 to TRBJ2-1; D gene unclear. The CDR3 has 14 residues. CDR1 SGDLS and CDR2 YYNGEE come from the germline V gene. Trimming left V 1 base short and J 0 bases short, with 5 bases between. CDR3 region: CASSVSGSYNEQFF. The DNA for the CDR3 is TGTGCCAGCAGCGTATCCGGCTCCTACAATGAGCAGTTCTTC.

The chain links TRBV18 to TRBJ2-6; D is possibly TRBD1 (5 bases). The CDR3 has 17 amino acids. Germline V gene data show CDR1 as KGHSH and CDR2 as LQKENI. V lost 1 base, J lost 2 bases, and 12 bases lay in between. CDR3 residues: CASSPLQGRTGANVLTF. The CDR3, as DNA: TGTGCCAGCTCACCACTTCAGGGCAGGACTGGGGCCAACGTCCTGACTTTC.

The chain has TRBV18 and TRBJ1-1; D gene ambiguous. The CDR3 spans 14 residues. Trimming removed 6 bases from V and 6 bases from J, with 17 bases in between. CDR1 is KGHSH, CDR2 LQKENI, per germline. DNA of the CDR3: TGTGCCAGCTCCGCAAAGGGCGGATCTCCTGAAGCTTTCTTT. Its translation: CASSAKGGSPEAFF.

The chain links TRBV6-7 to TRBJ2-7, with D possibly TRBD2 on 5 matching bases. TRBV6-7 is classed as an ORF, of uncertain function. Trimming removed 2 bases at V and 6 bases at J, with 14 bases between. CDR3 size: 14 residues. CDR3 in amino acids: CASSYPYSRVEQYF. CDR3 DNA sequence: TGTGCCAGCAGTTACCCGTATTCGCGGGTCGAGCAGTACTTC.

This chain joins TRBV7-9 and TRBJ1-4, with 7 bases lining up with TRBD1. Trimming took 6 bases from V and 6 from J; bases not matched to a gene: 13. This CDR3 region has 16 residues. Germline V lookup: CDR1 SEHNR, CDR2 FQNEAQ (reference sequence). CDR3 sequence reads: CASSLKAPGGDEKLFF. The CDR3 nucleotides read TGTGCCAGCAGTCTTAAGGCCCCAGGGGGAGATGAAAAACTGTTTTTT.

Concerning this clone itself: At the DNA level, this CDR3 is encoded by other sequences in the same sample as well. The V and J genes are TRBV9 and TRBJ1-3; D remains unclear. The CDR3 consists of 12 residues. The V end lost 1 base, the J end lost 1 base, and 0 bases lay between the germline ends. The V gene's germline CDR1 is SGDLS and CDR2 YYNGEE. Here the CDR3 DNA reads TGTGCCAGCAGCGTATCTGGAAACACCATATATTTT. The encoded protein is CASSVSGNTIYF. The full variable domain, completed using reference TRBV9 and TRBJ1-3, is DSGVTQTPKHLITATGQRVTLRCSPRSGDLSVYWYQQSLDQGLQFLIQYYNGEERAKGNILERFSAQQFPDLHSELNLSSLELGDSALYFCASSVSGNTIYFGEGSWLTVV.

The V gene is TRBV5-4, the J gene TRBJ2-5, with TRBD2 identical over 7 bases. The germline CDR1 and CDR2 sequences are SGHNT and YYREEE (reference sequence). The CDR3 runs to 14 residues. V lost 7 bases and J lost 4; bases outside the gene matches: 10. CDR3 region: CASASGRAIETQYF. Written as DNA, the CDR3 is TGTGCCAGCGCTTCGGGGAGGGCGATAGAGACCCAGTACTTC. Full variable domain (remainder filled in from reference TRBV5-4 and TRBJ2-5): ETGVTQSPTHLIKTRGQQVTLRCSSQSGHNTVSWYQQALGQGPQFIFQYYREEENGRGNFPPRFSGLQFPNYSSELNVNALELDDSALYLCASASGRAIETQYFGPGTRLLVL.

This chain links TRBV2 with TRBJ2-2; D possibly corresponds to TRBD1 (6 bases). Germline CDR1 reads SNHLY; CDR2 reads FYNNEI. The V and J ends lost 8 bases and 4 bases respectively, with 11 bases between them. This CDR3 has 13 residues. CDR3 DNA: TGTGCCAGCTCAGGACAGACCACCGGGGAGCTGTTTTTT. It specifies CASSGQTTGELFF.